These T cell receptor beta chains were read from a single sample in a study of T-cell memory formation after mild COVID-19. A single record per CDR3 protein comes from TCRdb applying MiXCR to the 5' RACE reads. The sample contains 200,000 to 250,000 distinct CDR3 sequences, around 9.1% of which appear only once. Input material: PBMCs or a T cell subset sorted from them (not recorded which). These receptors all come from a man between 18 and 29 years old who had mild COVID-19 (a few samples of this study predate the infection). Cell type and time point are not known. The CDR3 runs from the conserved cysteine through the conserved F or W. The D gene is left open where the match is weak. The size entry is marked missing in some rows and otherwise reads once, few, many or a size class.

V	size	length	D	J	CDR3	DNA
TRBV15	few	15	-	TRBJ1-2	CATSRGSRANYGYTF	TGTGCCACCAGCAGAGGCTCCAGGGCTAACTATGGCTACACCTTC
TRBV3-1	many	14	-	TRBJ2-7	CASSRGSPGYEQYF	TGTGCCAGCAGCCGGGGCAGTCCTGGCTACGAGCAGTACTTC
TRBV5-1	-	14	TRBD2	TRBJ2-5	CASSFGRDGETQYF	TGCGCCAGCAGCTTCGGGAGGGACGGGGAGACCCAGTACTTC
TRBV5-4	-	15	-	TRBJ2-5	CASSLVQGGGETQYF	TGTGCCAGCAGCTTGGTTCAGGGAGGCGGGGAGACCCAGTACTTC
TRBV11-2	many	14	-	TRBJ2-4	CASSFDDPITKQYF	TGTGCCAGCAGCTTCGACGACCCTATAACAAAACAGTACTTC
TRBV7-7	few	15	-	TRBJ2-3	CASSLGSGTTDTQYF	TGTGCCAGCAGCTTAGGGTCGGGGACCACAGATACGCAGTATTTT
TRBV7-2	few	15	TRBD2	TRBJ2-1	CASSISGGDYNEQFF	TGTGCCAGCAGCATTAGCGGGGGGGACTACAATGAGCAGTTCTTC
TRBV20-1	few	14	-	TRBJ2-1	CSARGHVVGYEQFF	TGCAGTGCTAGAGGCCATGTGGTGGGGTATGAGCAGTTCTTC
TRBV20-1	-	14	-	TRBJ2-3	CSASWWQGPDTQYF	TGCAGTGCTAGTTGGTGGCAGGGACCAGATACGCAGTATTTT
TRBV7-2	-	13	-	TRBJ1-2	CATGTGSPYGYTF	TGTGCCACAGGGACGGGCAGCCCTTATGGCTACACCTTC
TRBV7-2	-	15	TRBD1	TRBJ1-1	CASSSNRGSYTEAFF	TGTGCCAGCAGCTCAAACAGGGGATCGTACACTGAAGCTTTCTTT
TRBV6-6	few	14	-	TRBJ1-3	CASQRGVSGNTIYF	TGTGCCAGCCAGCGGGGCGTCTCTGGAAACACCATATATTTT
TRBV6-2/TRBV6-3	few	13	-	TRBJ1-6	CAARNTYNSPLHF	TGTGCGGCGCGGAATACCTATAATTCACCCCTCCACTTT
TRBV6-6	-	13	-	TRBJ2-7	CASSYGEMSEQYF	TGTGCCAGCAGTTACGGGGAAATGAGCGAGCAGTACTTC
TRBV21-1	-	15	-	TRBJ1-1	CASSKAPRGGTEAFF	TGTGCCAGCAGCAAAGCGCCGAGGGGGGGAACTGAAGCTTTCTTT
TRBV5-6	few	14	-	TRBJ2-5	CASSLVYGGETQYF	TGTGCCAGCAGCTTGGTGTATGGGGGAGAGACCCAGTACTTC
TRBV7-9	-	13	-	TRBJ2-2	CASSLEGPRELFF	TGTGCCAGCAGCTTAGAAGGACCTAGGGAGCTGTTTTTT
TRBV7-9	-	18	TRBD1	TRBJ1-5	CASSSVPRGQRSNQPQHF	TGTGCCAGCAGCTCTGTCCCCAGGGGGCAACGGAGCAATCAGCCCCAGCATTTT
TRBV5-1	-	15	-	TRBJ1-3	CASSLVPGSGNTIYF	TGCGCCAGCAGCTTGGTTCCAGGGTCTGGAAACACCATATATTTT
TRBV27	-	19	-	TRBJ2-5	CASSLGDTFSGGNGETQYF	TGTGCCAGCAGCTTAGGAGATACGTTCTCAGGGGGGAATGGGGAGACCCAGTACTTC
TRBV20-1	few	15	TRBD1	TRBJ1-1	CSAKTGSGVWAEAFF	TGCAGTGCAAAGACAGGGTCCGGGGTTTGGGCTGAAGCTTTCTTT
TRBV7-2	few	16	-	TRBJ1-1	CASSLAGWQSNTEAFF	TGTGCCAGCAGCTTAGCGGGTTGGCAGTCGAACACTGAAGCTTTCTTT
TRBV5-1	few	16	-	TRBJ1-3	CASSSGTGSSGNTIYF	TGCGCCAGCAGCTCCGGGACGGGGAGCTCTGGAAACACCATATATTTT
TRBV11-1	-	17	TRBD2	TRBJ2-1	CASSLALAGGDHNEQFF	TGTGCCAGCAGCTTAGCCCTGGCGGGGGGGGACCACAATGAGCAGTTCTTC
TRBV3-1	few	14	-	TRBJ1-3	CASSPWTGRNTIYF	TGTGCCAGCAGCCCTTGGACGGGACGAAACACCATATATTTT
TRBV20-1	-	13	-	TRBJ2-5	CSANGDVPETQYF	TGCAGTGCTAATGGAGACGTTCCAGAGACCCAGTACTTC
TRBV7-2	few	20	TRBD2	TRBJ2-1	CASSSPGRLAGGRSYNEQFF	TGTGCCAGCAGCTCGCCCGGAAGACTAGCGGGGGGCCGCTCCTACAATGAGCAGTTCTTC
TRBV20-1	-	17	TRBD1	TRBJ2-1	CSAGNWKGTGGGNEQFF	TGCAGTGCTGGAAACTGGAAGGGGACAGGGGGCGGCAATGAGCAGTTCTTC
TRBV11-2	few	17	-	TRBJ2-3	CASSLRSTGVFSDTQYF	TGTGCCAGCAGCTTAAGGTCAACGGGGGTATTTTCAGATACGCAGTATTTT
TRBV7-2	medium-sized	16	TRBD1	TRBJ1-1	CASSLNPGTGNTEAFF	TGTGCCAGCAGCTTAAACCCCGGGACAGGGAACACTGAAGCTTTCTTT
TRBV6-2/TRBV6-3	many	12	TRBD2	TRBJ2-3	CASSYQGLAGYF	TGTGCCAGCAGTTACCAGGGACTAGCGGGGTATTTT